These T cell receptor beta chains were read from a single sample in a study of shared clonotypes between healthy human individuals. The table came from immunoSEQ multiplex PCR; TCRdb's copy has only in-frame clones and leaves some out. Among 520,000 or so clones, 79% were seen once, and the ten largest hold roughly 13%. The sample taken for sequencing was PBMCs. The receptors originated from a woman aged 40-49 years in good health. Some clones in this sample may be carry-over from other donors' samples. CDR3s include the opening cysteine and the closing phenylalanine or tryptophan. D genes are given only for firm matches. Clone size, where shown, is once, few, many, or a class for clones that have expanded.

-,14,TRBJ2-7,-,TRBV27,CASSLKDAAYEQYF,TGTGCCAGCAGTTTAAAGGACGCAGCCTACGAGCAGTACTTC
few,16,TRBJ2-3,TRBD2,TRBV25-1,CASGLLAGGFTDTQYF,TGTGCCAGCGGCCTACTAGCGGGAGGCTTCACAGATACGCAGTATTTT
-,16,TRBJ2-7,-,TRBV6-6,CASSYPGSMLTYEQYF,TGTGCCAGCAGTTACCCCGGGAGCATGCTGACCTACGAGCAGTACTTC
-,13,TRBJ2-3,-,TRBV2,CASILIQTDTQYF,TGTGCCAGCATTTTAATCCAGACAGATACGCAGTATTTT
-,15,TRBJ2-2,-,TRBV7-9,CASTIGDSYTGELFF,TGTGCCAGCACGATAGGGGACTCCTACACCGGGGAGCTGTTTTTT
-,16,TRBJ2-7,TRBD2,TRBV7-2,CASSPRTSGSLYEQYF,TGTGCCAGCAGCCCGAGGACTAGCGGGTCCCTCTACGAGCAGTACTTC
-,13,TRBJ1-5,TRBD1,TRBV19,CASTRDRAQPQHF,TGTGCCAGTACCCGGGACAGGGCTCAGCCCCAGCATTTT
-,17,TRBJ2-7,-,TRBV4-2,CASSQVTDGGGSYEQYF,TGTGCCAGCAGCCAAGTAACAGACGGCGGCGGCTCCTACGAGCAGTACTTC
once,15,TRBJ2-3,-,TRBV7-3,CASSLLSGSSDTQYF,TGTGCCAGCAGCTTACTTAGCGGAAGCAGCGATACGCAGTATTTT
many,13,TRBJ2-1,-,TRBV7-3,CASSLTGSNEQFF,TGTGCCAGCAGCTTAACCGGGAGCAATGAGCAGTTCTTC
-,14,TRBJ2-2,-,TRBV7-9,CASSPRDGKEKLFF,TGTGCCAGCAGCCCTCGGGACGGTAAGGAGAAGCTGTTTTTT
-,14,TRBJ1-1,-,TRBV27,CASSLSPPTVQAFF,TGTGCCAGCAGTTTATCGCCCCCGACAGTCCAAGCTTTCTTT
-,13,TRBJ1-2,-,TRBV7-9,CASSSTEIYGYTF,TGTGCCAGCAGCTCGACAGAGATTTATGGCTACACCTTC
-,11,TRBJ1-1,-,TRBV7-9,CASQGNTEAFF,TGTGCCAGTCAGGGTAACACTGAAGCTTTCTTT
-,14,TRBJ2-7,TRBD2,TRBV30,CAWSGLAGAYEQYF,TGTGCCTGGAGTGGACTAGCGGGAGCCTACGAGCAGTACTTC
-,15,TRBJ2-5,TRBD1,TRBV28,CASSPSTGLGETQYF,TGTGCCAGCAGTCCCTCGACAGGGTTGGGAGAGACCCAGTACTTC
once,14,TRBJ1-2,TRBD1,TRBV28,CASSTPGQNYGYTF,TGTGCCAGCAGTACCCCGGGACAGAACTATGGCTACACCTTC
-,13,TRBJ2-1,TRBD2,TRBV25-1,CASTASGYNEQFF,TGTGCCAGCACTGCTAGCGGGTACAATGAGCAGTTCTTC
-,16,TRBJ2-5,TRBD2,TRBV10-1,CASSESGERERETQYF,TGCGCCAGCAGTGAGTCGGGAGAGCGGGAGAGGGAGACCCAGTACTTC
-,15,TRBJ2-5,-,TRBV5-1,CASSLEGPASKTQYF,TGCGCCAGCAGCTTGGAGGGACCCGCTAGCAAGACCCAGTACTTC
-,14,TRBJ2-2,TRBD1,TRBV28,CASRRTGGSGELFF,TGTGCCAGCAGACGGACAGGGGGTTCCGGGGAGCTGTTTTTT
-,15,TRBJ2-5,-,TRBV6-1,CASSDSGRTQETQYF,TGTGCCAGCAGTGATTCAGGGCGAACCCAAGAGACCCAGTACTTC
-,17,TRBJ2-5,TRBD2,TRBV4-1,CASSQGEGLAAWETQYF,TGCGCCAGCAGCCAAGGGGAGGGACTAGCAGCTTGGGAGACCCAGTACTTC
-,15,TRBJ2-2,TRBD1,TRBV29-1,CSVVGDRGGAGELFF,TGCAGCGTTGTAGGGGACAGGGGAGGTGCCGGGGAGCTGTTTTTT
once,13,TRBJ1-6,TRBD1,TRBV30,CAWSEGAGSPLHF,TGTGCCTGGAGTGAGGGGGCTGGATCACCCCTCCACTTT
-,16,TRBJ2-7,TRBD2,TRBV7-6,CASSSRTSGRAYEQYF,TGTGCCAGCAGCTCCCGGACTAGCGGGAGGGCCTACGAGCAGTACTTC
-,15,TRBJ1-6,TRBD1,TRBV6-1,CASRVQGAGDSPLHF,TGTGCCAGCAGAGTACAGGGGGCGGGTGATTCACCCCTCCACTTT
-,13,TRBJ2-1,-,TRBV6-1,CASSPTSYNEQFF,TGTGCCAGCAGCCCGACCAGTTACAATGAGCAGTTCTTC
-,14,TRBJ1-2,-,TRBV6-5,CASSGTLGPYGYTF,TGTGCCAGCAGTGGGACTCTCGGCCCTTATGGCTACACCTTC
-,15,TRBJ2-2,-,TRBV5-6,CASSRRGLWTGELFF,TGTGCCAGCAGTCGCAGAGGGTTGTGGACCGGGGAGCTGTTTTTT